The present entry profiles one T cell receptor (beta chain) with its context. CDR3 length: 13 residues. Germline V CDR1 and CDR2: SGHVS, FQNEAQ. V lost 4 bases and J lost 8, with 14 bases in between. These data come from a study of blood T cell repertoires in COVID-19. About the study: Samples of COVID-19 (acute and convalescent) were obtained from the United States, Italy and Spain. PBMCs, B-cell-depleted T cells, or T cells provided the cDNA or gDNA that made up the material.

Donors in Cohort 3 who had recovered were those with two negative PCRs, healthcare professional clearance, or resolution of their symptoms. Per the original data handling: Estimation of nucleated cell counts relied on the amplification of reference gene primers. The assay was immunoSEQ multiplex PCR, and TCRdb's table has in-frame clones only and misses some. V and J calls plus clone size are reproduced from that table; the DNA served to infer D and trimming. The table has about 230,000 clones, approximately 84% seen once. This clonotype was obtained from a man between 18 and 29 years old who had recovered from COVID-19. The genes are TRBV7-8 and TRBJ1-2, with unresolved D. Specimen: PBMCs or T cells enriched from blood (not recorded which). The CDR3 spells CASSYGNSGGYTF. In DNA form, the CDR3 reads TGTGCCAGCAGCTACGGAAATTCCGGGGGCTACACCTTC.